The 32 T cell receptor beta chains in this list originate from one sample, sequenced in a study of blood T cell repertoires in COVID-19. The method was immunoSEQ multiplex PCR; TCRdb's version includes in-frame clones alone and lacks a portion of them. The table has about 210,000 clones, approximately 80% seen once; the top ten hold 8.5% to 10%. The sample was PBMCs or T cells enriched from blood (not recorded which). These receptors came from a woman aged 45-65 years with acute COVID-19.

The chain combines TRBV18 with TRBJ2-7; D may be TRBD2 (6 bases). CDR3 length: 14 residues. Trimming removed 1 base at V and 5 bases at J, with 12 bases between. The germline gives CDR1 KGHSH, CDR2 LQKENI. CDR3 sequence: CASSPQSGSHEQYF. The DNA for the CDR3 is TGTGCCAGCTCACCACAGTCCGGGAGCCACGAGCAGTACTTC.

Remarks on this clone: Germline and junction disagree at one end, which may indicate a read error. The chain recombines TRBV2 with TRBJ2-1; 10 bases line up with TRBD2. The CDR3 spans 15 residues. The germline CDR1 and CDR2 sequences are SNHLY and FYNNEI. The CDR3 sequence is CASRDSGRPYDEQFF. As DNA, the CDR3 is TGTGCCAGCAGGGATAGCGGGAGGCCCTACGATGAGCAGTTCTTC.

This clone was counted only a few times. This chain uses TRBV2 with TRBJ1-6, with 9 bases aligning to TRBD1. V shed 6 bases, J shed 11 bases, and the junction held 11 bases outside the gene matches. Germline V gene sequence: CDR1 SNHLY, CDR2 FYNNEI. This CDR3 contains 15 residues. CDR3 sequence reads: CASSVGGTGSTPLHF. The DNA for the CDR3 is TGTGCCAGCAGCGTAGGTGGGACAGGGAGTACACCCCTCCACTTT.

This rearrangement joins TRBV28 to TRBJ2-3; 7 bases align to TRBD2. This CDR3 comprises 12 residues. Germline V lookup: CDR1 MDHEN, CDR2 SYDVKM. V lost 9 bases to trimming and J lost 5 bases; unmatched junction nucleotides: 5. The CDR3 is CASREAGDTQYF. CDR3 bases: TGTGCCAGTCGGGAGGCGGGAGATACGCAGTATTTT.

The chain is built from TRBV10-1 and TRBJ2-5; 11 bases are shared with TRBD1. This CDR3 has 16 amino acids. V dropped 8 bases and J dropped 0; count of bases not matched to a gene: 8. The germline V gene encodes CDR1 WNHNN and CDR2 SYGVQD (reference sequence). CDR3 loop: CASPDRGRGYQETQYF. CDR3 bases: TGCGCCAGCCCGGACAGGGGGCGTGGGTACCAAGAGACCCAGTACTTC.

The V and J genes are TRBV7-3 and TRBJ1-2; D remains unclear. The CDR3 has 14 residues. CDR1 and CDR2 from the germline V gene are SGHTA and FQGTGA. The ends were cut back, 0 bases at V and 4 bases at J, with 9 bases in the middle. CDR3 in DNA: TGTGCCAGCAGCTTAACCGGGGAAACCTATGGCTACACCTTC. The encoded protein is CASSLTGETYGYTF.

CDR3: CASSLSGSTDTQYF. The CDR3 DNA reads as TGTGCCAGCAGCCTGAGCGGGAGCACAGATACGCAGTATTTT. The chain uses TRBV7-6 and TRBJ2-3; tentatively, D is TRBD2 (6 bases). Trimming removed 5 bases at V and 0 bases at J, with 9 bases between. Germline V gene data show CDR1 as SGHVS and CDR2 as FNYEAQ. The CDR3 consists of 14 residues. Full variable domain (rest looked up from reference TRBV7-6 and TRBJ2-3): GAGVSQSPRYKVTKRGQDVALRCDPISGHVSLYWYRQALGQGPEFLTYFNYEAQQDKSGLPNDRFSAERPEGSISTLTIQRTEQRDSAMYRCASSLSGSTDTQYFGPGTRLTVL.

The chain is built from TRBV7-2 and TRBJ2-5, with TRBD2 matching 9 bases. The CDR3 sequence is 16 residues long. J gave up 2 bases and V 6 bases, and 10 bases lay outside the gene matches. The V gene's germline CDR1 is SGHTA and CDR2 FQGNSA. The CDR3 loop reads CASSSSGTRGQETQYF. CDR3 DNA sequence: TGTGCCAGCAGTTCTAGCGGGACACGGGGACAAGAGACCCAGTACTTC.

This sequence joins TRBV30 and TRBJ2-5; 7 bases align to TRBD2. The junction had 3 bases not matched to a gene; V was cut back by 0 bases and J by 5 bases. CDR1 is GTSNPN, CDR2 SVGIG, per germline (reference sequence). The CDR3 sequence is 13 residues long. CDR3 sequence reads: CAWSVQRGETQYF. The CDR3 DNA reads TGTGCCTGGAGTGTACAGCGGGGCGAGACCCAGTACTTC.

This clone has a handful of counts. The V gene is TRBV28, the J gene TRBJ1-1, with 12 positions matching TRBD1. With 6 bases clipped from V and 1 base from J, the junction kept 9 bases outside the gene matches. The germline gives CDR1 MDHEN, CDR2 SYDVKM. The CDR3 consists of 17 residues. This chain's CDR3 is CASRAGTGGAGNTEAFF. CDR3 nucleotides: TGTGCCAGCAGGGCCGGGACAGGGGGCGCCGGGAACACTGAAGCTTTCTTT.

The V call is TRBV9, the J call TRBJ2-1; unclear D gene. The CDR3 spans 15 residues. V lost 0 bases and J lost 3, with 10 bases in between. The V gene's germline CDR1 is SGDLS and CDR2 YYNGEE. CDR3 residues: CASSVEAGDYNEQFF. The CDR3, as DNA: TGTGCCAGCAGCGTAGAGGCTGGAGACTACAATGAGCAGTTCTTC. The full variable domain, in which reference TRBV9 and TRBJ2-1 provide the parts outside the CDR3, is DSGVTQTPKHLITATGQRVTLRCSPRSGDLSVYWYQQSLDQGLQFLIQYYNGEERAKGNILERFSAQQFPDLHSELNLSSLELGDSALYFCASSVEAGDYNEQFFGPGTRLTVL.

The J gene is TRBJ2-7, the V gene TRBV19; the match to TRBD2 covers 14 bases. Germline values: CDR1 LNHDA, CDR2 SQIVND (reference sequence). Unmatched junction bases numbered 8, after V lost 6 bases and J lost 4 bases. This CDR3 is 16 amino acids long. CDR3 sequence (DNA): TGTGCCAGTAGGACTGCCGGGACTAGCGGGAGTTACGAGCAGTACTTC. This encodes CASRTAGTSGSYEQYF.

CDR3 DNA: TGTGCCAGCAAATTAGCGGGGGGCGATTACGAGCAGTACTTC. It specifies CASKLAGGDYEQYF. V and J are TRBV2 and TRBJ2-7; 10 bases map to TRBD2. The CDR3 spans 14 residues. Germline assignment: CDR1 SNHLY and CDR2 FYNNEI. Unmatched junction bases numbered 7, after V lost 7 bases and J lost 4 bases.

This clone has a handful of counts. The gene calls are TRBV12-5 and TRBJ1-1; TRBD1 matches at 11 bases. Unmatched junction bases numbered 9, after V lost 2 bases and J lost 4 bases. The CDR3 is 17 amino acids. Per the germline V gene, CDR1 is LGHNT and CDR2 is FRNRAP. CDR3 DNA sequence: TGTGCTAGTGGTTTGAGGGGAACCGGGACAGGGGGCACTGAAGCTTTCTTT. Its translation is CASGLRGTGTGGTEAFF.

The CDR3 here is CASSRYGAGSTDTQYF. In DNA form, the CDR3 reads TGTGCCAGCAGCCGCTATGGGGCGGGGAGCACAGATACGCAGTATTTT. The J gene is TRBJ2-3, the V gene TRBV27; possibly TRBD2 for D (6 bases). V gave up 6 bases and J gave up 0 bases, with 16 bases separating them. The germline V gene encodes CDR1 MNHEY and CDR2 SMNVEV (reference sequence). The CDR3 extends over 16 amino acids.

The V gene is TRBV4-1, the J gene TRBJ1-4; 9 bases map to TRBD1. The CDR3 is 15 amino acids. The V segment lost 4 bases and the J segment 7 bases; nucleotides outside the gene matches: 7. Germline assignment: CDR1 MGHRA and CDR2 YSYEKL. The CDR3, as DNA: TGCGCCAGCAGCCGTTCCGGGACAGGGCTTGAAAAACTGTTTTTT. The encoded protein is CASSRSGTGLEKLFF.

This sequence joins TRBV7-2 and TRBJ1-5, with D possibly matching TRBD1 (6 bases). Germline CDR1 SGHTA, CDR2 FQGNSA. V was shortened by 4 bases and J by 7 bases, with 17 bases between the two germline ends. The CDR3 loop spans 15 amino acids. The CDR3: CASSSTRGASQPQHF. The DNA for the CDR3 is TGTGCCAGCAGCTCAACTCGGGGGGCAAGCCAGCCCCAGCATTTT.

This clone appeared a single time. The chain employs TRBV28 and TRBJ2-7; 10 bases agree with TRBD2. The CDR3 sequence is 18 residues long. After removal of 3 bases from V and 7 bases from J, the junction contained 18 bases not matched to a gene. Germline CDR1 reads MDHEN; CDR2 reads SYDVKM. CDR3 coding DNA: TGTGCCAGCAGTTTCCAGGGGACCGGGACTAGCGTCATCAGGGAGCAGTACTTC. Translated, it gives CASSFQGTGTSVIREQYF.

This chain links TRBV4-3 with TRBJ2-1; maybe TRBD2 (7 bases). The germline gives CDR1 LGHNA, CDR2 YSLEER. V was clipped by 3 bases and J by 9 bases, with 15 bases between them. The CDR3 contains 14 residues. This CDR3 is CASSQAPGGLEQFF. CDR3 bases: TGCGCCAGCAGCCAGGCACCCGGGGGGCTTGAGCAGTTCTTC.

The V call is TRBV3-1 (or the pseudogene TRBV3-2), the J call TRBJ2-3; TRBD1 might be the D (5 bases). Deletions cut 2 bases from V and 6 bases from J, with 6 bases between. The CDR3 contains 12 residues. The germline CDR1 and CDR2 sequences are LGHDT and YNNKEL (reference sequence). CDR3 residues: CASSQSGDTQYF. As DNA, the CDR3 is TGTGCCAGCAGCCAATCAGGGGATACGCAGTATTTT.

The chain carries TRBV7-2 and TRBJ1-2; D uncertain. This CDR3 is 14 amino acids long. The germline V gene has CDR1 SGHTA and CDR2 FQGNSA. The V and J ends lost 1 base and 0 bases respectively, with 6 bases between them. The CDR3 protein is CASSLDATNYGYTF. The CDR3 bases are TGTGCCAGCAGCTTAGACGCGACTAACTATGGCTACACCTTC. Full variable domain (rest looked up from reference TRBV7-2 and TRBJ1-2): GAGVSQSPSNKVTEKGKDVELRCDPISGHTALYWYRQSLGQGLEFLIYFQGNSAPDKSGLPSDRFSAERTGGSVSTLTIQRTQQEDSAVYLCASSLDATNYGYTFGSGTRLTVV.

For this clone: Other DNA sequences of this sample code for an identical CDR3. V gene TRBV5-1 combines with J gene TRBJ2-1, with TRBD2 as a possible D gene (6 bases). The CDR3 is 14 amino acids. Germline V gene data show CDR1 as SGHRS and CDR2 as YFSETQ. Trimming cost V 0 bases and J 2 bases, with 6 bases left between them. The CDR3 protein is CASSLAGAYNEQFF. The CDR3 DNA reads TGCGCCAGCAGCTTGGCGGGGGCCTACAATGAGCAGTTCTTC.

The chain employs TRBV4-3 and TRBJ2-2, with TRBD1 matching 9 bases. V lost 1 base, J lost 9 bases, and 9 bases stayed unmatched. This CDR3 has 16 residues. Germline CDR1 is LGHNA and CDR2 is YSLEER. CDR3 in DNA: TGCGCCAGCAGCCAAGTCGGACAGGGGTTCCGGAGGGAGCTGTTTTTT. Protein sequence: CASSQVGQGFRRELFF.

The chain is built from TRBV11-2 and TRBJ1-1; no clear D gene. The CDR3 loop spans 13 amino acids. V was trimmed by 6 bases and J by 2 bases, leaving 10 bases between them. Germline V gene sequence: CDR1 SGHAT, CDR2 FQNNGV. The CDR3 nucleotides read TGTGCCAGCAGTCTCGTATATAACACTGAAGCTTTCTTT. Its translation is CASSLVYNTEAFF.

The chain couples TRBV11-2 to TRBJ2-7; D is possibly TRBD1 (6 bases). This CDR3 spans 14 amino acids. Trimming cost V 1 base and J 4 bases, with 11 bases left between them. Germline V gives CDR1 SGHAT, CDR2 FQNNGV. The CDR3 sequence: CASSLVGTTYEQYF. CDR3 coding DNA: TGTGCCAGCAGCTTAGTAGGGACAACTTACGAGCAGTACTTC.

The CDR3 is CASNMGEKNTEAFF. In DNA form, the CDR3 reads TGCGCCAGCAACATGGGCGAGAAAAACACTGAAGCTTTCTTT. The chain couples TRBV5-1 to TRBJ1-1; D is undetermined. The CDR3 runs to 14 residues. V lost 6 bases, J lost 2 bases, and 14 bases lay in between. The V gene's germline CDR1 is SGHRS and CDR2 YFSETQ. The whole variable domain, filled in from reference TRBV5-1 and TRBJ1-1, reads KAGVTQTPRYLIKTRGQQVTLSCSPISGHRSVSWYQQTPGQGLQFLFEYFSETQRNKGNFPGRFSGRQFSNSRSEMNVSTLELGDSALYLCASNMGEKNTEAFFGQGTRLTVV.

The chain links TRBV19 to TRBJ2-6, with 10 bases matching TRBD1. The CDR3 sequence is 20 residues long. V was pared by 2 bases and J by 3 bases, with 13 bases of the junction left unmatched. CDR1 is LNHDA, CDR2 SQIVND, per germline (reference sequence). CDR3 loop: CASSIKRTGGNAFGANVLTF. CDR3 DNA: TGTGCCAGTAGTATAAAAAGGACAGGGGGAAATGCCTTTGGGGCCAACGTCCTGACTTTC.

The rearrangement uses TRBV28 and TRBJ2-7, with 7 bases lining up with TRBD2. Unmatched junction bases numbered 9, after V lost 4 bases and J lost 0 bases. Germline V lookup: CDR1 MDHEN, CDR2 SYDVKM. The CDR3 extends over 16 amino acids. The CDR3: CASSSSSSGYSYEQYF. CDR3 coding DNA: TGTGCCAGCAGTTCGTCCTCTAGCGGCTACTCCTACGAGCAGTACTTC. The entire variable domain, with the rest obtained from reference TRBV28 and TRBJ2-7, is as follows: DVKVTQSSRYLVKRTGEKVFLECVQDMDHENMFWYRQDPGLGLRLIYFSYDVKMKEKGDIPEGYSVSREKKERFSLILESASTNQTSMYLCASSSSSSGYSYEQYFGPGTRLTVT.

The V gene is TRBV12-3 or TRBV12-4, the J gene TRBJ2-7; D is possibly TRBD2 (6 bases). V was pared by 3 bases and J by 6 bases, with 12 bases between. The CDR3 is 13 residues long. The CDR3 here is CASSFVLGGEQYF. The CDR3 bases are TGTGCCAGCAGTTTTGTGTTGGGGGGCGAGCAGTACTTC.

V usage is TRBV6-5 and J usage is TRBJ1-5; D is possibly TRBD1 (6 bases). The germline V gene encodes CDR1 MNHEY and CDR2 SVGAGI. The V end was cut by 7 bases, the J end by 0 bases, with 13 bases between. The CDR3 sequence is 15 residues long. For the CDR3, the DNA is TGTGCCAGCAAATACCAGGGGTATAGCAATCAGCCCCAGCATTTT. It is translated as CASKYQGYSNQPQHF.

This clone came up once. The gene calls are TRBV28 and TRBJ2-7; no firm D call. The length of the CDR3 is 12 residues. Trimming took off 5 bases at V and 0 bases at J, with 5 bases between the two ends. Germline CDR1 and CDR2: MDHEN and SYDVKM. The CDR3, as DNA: TGTGCCAGCAGTAGAGTCTCCTACGAGCAGTACTTC. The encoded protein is CASSRVSYEQYF. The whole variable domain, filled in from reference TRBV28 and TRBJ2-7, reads DVKVTQSSRYLVKRTGEKVFLECVQDMDHENMFWYRQDPGLGLRLIYFSYDVKMKEKGDIPEGYSVSREKKERFSLILESASTNQTSMYLCASSRVSYEQYFGPGTRLTVT.

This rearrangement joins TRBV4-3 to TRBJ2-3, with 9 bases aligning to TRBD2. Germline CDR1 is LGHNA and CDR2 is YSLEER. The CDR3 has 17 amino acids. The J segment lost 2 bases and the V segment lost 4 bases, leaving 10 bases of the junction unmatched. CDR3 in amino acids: CASSRAGAGGPTDTQYF. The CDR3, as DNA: TGCGCCAGCAGCCGAGCAGGAGCGGGAGGCCCCACAGATACGCAGTATTTT.